Presented here are 30 T cell receptor beta chains from one specimen sequenced in a study of blood T cell repertoires in COVID-19. Libraries were prepared by immunoSEQ multiplex PCR; TCRdb keeps only in-frame clonotypes and omits some of them. The sample lists tens of thousands of clones, approximately 88% occurring once. Material: peripheral blood. Receptors were obtained from a human donor in a cohort sampled during active COVID-19.

This clone was seen only once. The genes are TRBV18 and TRBJ1-2, with TRBD1 as a possible D gene (5 bases). Germline CDR1 is KGHSH and CDR2 is LQKENI. The CDR3 is 13 residues long. The germline V and J ends were trimmed by 3 bases and 7 bases, with 12 bases remaining between them. CDR3 sequence (DNA): TGTGCCAGCTCACCCGAGACAGTCGCTGGCTACACCTTC. The encoded protein is CASSPETVAGYTF.

CDR3 sequence: CASKPQPGQGTAFF. DNA for the CDR3: TGTGCCAGCAAACCCCAACCGGGACAGGGAACAGCTTTCTTT. V usage is TRBV6-5 and J usage is TRBJ1-1; 9 nucleotides line up with TRBD1. Germline CDR1 reads MNHEY; CDR2 reads SVGAGI. The V segment lost 7 bases and the J segment 10 bases; nucleotides outside the gene matches: 13. The CDR3 sequence is 14 residues long.

The rearrangement links TRBV7-2 to TRBJ1-2, with TRBD1 as a possible D gene (5 bases). This CDR3 has 14 residues. The germline CDR1 and CDR2 sequences are SGHTA and FQGNSA. Between the trimmed V and J ends, which lost 1 base and 3 bases, there was a span of 9 bases. The CDR3 DNA sequence: TGTGCCAGCAGCTTAGGGGGACTCGACTATGGCTACACCTTC. It translates to CASSLGGLDYGYTF.

This clone came up a few times. This chain uses TRBV12-5 with TRBJ2-7; D may be TRBD2 (5 bases). V was cut by 9 bases and J by 2 bases, with 20 bases left in between. The CDR3 is 15 residues long. In germline, CDR1 is LGHNT, CDR2 FRNRAP. CDR3 sequence (DNA): TGTGCTAGCACCCTCGGGCCTGGGAGCACCTACGAGCAGTACTTC. As protein: CASTLGPGSTYEQYF.

Remarks on this clone: One end of the junction varies from germline; a read error may be responsible. This rearrangement joins TRBV6-2 or TRBV6-3 to TRBJ1-1; 10 bases align to TRBD1. Germline loops: CDR1 MNHEY, CDR2 SVGEGT. This CDR3 has 14 amino acids. DNA for the CDR3: TGTGCCACCAGTGTGACAGGGGGCAGAACTGAAGCTTTCTTT. The encoded protein is CATSVTGGRTEAFF.

This chain links TRBV6-2 or TRBV6-3 with TRBJ2-7; weak D call: TRBD2 (5 bases). CDR1 is MNHEY, CDR2 SVGEGT, per germline. CDR3 length: 14 residues. Trimming removed 2 bases from V and 5 bases from J, with 13 bases in between. The CDR3, as DNA: TGTGCCAGCAGTTACGTCGGTAGCGAGAACGAGCAGTACTTC. It specifies CASSYVGSENEQYF.

This clone was counted only a few times. Additional DNA sequences in this sample encode the identical CDR3. The genes are TRBV2 and TRBJ2-7, with D possibly TRBD1 on 6 matching bases. Germline assignment: CDR1 SNHLY and CDR2 FYNNEI. The CDR3 has 13 residues. Trimming cost V 4 bases and J 4 bases, with 11 bases left between them. The CDR3 region has the DNA TGTGCCAGCAGTGTAACACAGGGATACGAGCAGTACTTC. Amino acids: CASSVTQGYEQYF.

In this sample, this clone turned up once. The chain recombines TRBV4-2 with TRBJ2-5; 8 bases are shared with TRBD1. J was trimmed by 5 bases and V by 2 bases; bases with no gene match: 10. CDR1 LGHNA and CDR2 YNFKEQ come from the germline V gene. This CDR3 contains 16 residues. CDR3: CASSQRFQGAGETQYF. Here the CDR3 DNA reads TGTGCCAGCAGCCAAAGGTTCCAGGGGGCCGGGGAGACCCAGTACTTC.

The chain links TRBV6-5 to TRBJ1-6, with unresolved D. This CDR3 is built from 13 residues. CDR1 and CDR2 (germline): MNHEY, SVGAGI. Between the trimmed V and J ends, which lost 2 bases and 13 bases, there was a span of 12 bases. CDR3 in DNA: TGTGCCAGCAGTTACGTTAGTAACTCCCCCCTCCACTTT. Translated: CASSYVSNSPLHF.

The chain employs TRBV6-5 and TRBJ1-1, with D unresolved. The CDR3 covers 13 residues. The V end was cut by 5 bases, the J end by 3 bases, with 10 bases between. Per germline, CDR1 MNHEY and CDR2 SVGAGI. The chain's CDR3 is CASSRTGDTEAFF. The CDR3 DNA sequence: TGTGCCAGCAGTCGGACTGGGGACACTGAAGCTTTCTTT.

The V gene is TRBV5-1, the J gene TRBJ2-1, with D unresolved. Germline lookup yields CDR1 SGHRS and CDR2 YFSETQ. The CDR3 sequence is 14 residues long. Trimming stripped 3 bases from V and 2 bases from J, with 9 bases between. CDR3 in amino acids: CASSSGGTYNEQFF. CDR3 sequence (DNA): TGCGCCAGCAGCTCTGGCGGTACCTACAATGAGCAGTTCTTC.

V and J are TRBV6-6 and TRBJ1-4; D possibly corresponds to TRBD1 (6 bases). The CDR3 consists of 16 residues. V dropped 6 bases and J dropped 3 bases, with 17 bases sitting between them. CDR1 is MNHNY, CDR2 SVGAGI, per germline (reference sequence). The DNA for the CDR3 is TGTGCCAGCAGCCCCCCCAGGGGCGCCGCTAATGAAAAACTGTTTTTT. Residues: CASSPPRGAANEKLFF.

This clone appeared a few times. J is TRBJ2-2 and V is TRBV11-2; D perhaps matches TRBD2 (7 bases). The germline CDR1 and CDR2 sequences are SGHAT and FQNNGV. Trimming removed 5 bases from V and 6 bases from J, with 16 bases in between. CDR3 length: 15 amino acids. DNA for the CDR3: TGTGCCAGCAGCCCGGGACACGGGGGGCCCGGGGAGCTGTTTTTT. Amino acids: CASSPGHGGPGELFF.

This chain links TRBV19 with TRBJ2-3; 10 bases match TRBD2. The length of the CDR3 is 15 residues. The V segment lost 3 bases and the J segment 9 bases; nucleotides outside the gene matches: 9. CDR1 and CDR2 from the germline V gene are LNHDA and SQIVND (reference sequence). The CDR3 here is CASSIWLAGDETQYF. The DNA of the CDR3 is TGTGCCAGTAGTATTTGGCTAGCGGGGGACGAAACGCAGTATTTT.

The J gene is TRBJ2-7, the V gene TRBV1; TRBD2 reflects the table's D call only, with no check against the DNA. TRBV1 is a recognized pseudogene. CDR3 size: 18 residues. CDR3 region: CTSSQDCTGCPYGYEQYF. CDR3 bases: TGCACCAGCAGCCAAGATTGTACGGGATGCCCGTACGGGTACGAGCAGTACTTC.

The table lists this clone with a few counts. The V gene is TRBV4-3, the J gene TRBJ1-5; no reliable D call. The CDR3 is 15 amino acids. Trimming stripped 0 bases from V and 3 bases from J, with 9 bases between. Germline lookup yields CDR1 LGHNA and CDR2 YSLEER. CDR3 loop: CASSQDVQSNQPQHF. The CDR3 DNA reads as TGCGCCAGCAGCCAAGATGTGCAGTCCAATCAGCCCCAGCATTTT.

This clone was seen only once. V is TRBV9 and J is TRBJ1-6; D perhaps matches TRBD1 (5 bases). Trimming removed 5 bases at V and 7 bases at J, with 10 bases between. The length of the CDR3 is 13 residues. Per germline, CDR1 SGDLS and CDR2 YYNGEE. The CDR3 region has the DNA TGTGCCAGCAGAGGGGCGGAAAATTCACCCCTCCACTTT. It is translated as CASRGAENSPLHF.

The chain carries TRBV4-3 and TRBJ2-7, with D hard to call. This CDR3 is built from 14 residues. Germline loops: CDR1 LGHNA, CDR2 YSLEER. Between the trimmed V and J ends, which lost 4 bases and 0 bases, there was a span of 10 bases. The CDR3 spells CASSPRVISYEQYF. The CDR3 DNA is TGCGCCAGCAGCCCCCGGGTCATCTCCTACGAGCAGTACTTC.

This clone was detected a few times. V usage is TRBV28 and J usage is TRBJ2-1; D not resolved. The germline CDR1 and CDR2 sequences are MDHEN and SYDVKM. This CDR3 is built from 14 residues. With 5 bases removed from V and 7 bases from J, the gap between germline ends came to 15 bases. CDR3 in DNA: TGTGCCAGCAGTCGACCCGGGTCAGTGAATGAGCAGTTCTTC. It yields the protein CASSRPGSVNEQFF.

This chain uses TRBV19 with TRBJ2-3, with 9 bases fitting TRBD2. Germline V gene lookup returns CDR1 LNHDA and CDR2 SQIVND (reference sequence). Trimming at V came to 3 bases and at J to 4 bases, leaving 2 bases not matched to a gene. The CDR3 consists of 14 residues. The CDR3 nucleotides are TGTGCCAGTAGTATTAGCGGGAGCGCAGATACGCAGTATTTT. As protein: CASSISGSADTQYF.

This clone was detected only once. The chain has TRBV11-2 and TRBJ2-5; TRBD2 aligns across 7 bases. With 0 bases clipped from V and 5 bases from J, the junction kept 9 bases outside the gene matches. CDR1 and CDR2 (germline): SGHAT, FQNNGV. This CDR3 has 16 residues. The CDR3 loop is CASSLDQSVGGETQYF. DNA for the CDR3: TGTGCCAGCAGCTTAGATCAAAGCGTCGGGGGGGAGACCCAGTACTTC.

The chain links TRBV7-3 to TRBJ2-1; TRBD2 matches 13 bases. After removal of 5 bases from V and 3 bases from J, the junction contained 10 bases not matched to a gene. Looked up from germline, CDR1 is SGHTA and CDR2 is FQGTGA. The CDR3 is 18 amino acids. The CDR3 DNA sequence: TGTGCCAGCAGCCCGGGACTAGCGGGATCCCCCTACTACAATGAGCAGTTCTTC. Amino acid sequence: CASSPGLAGSPYYNEQFF.

This sequence joins TRBV4-1 and TRBJ2-7, with 10 positions matching TRBD2. CDR1 MGHRA and CDR2 YSYEKL come from the germline V gene. V dropped 1 base and J dropped 5; count of bases not matched to a gene: 5. This CDR3 region has 15 residues. The CDR3 here is CASSQVRTSGHEQYF. CDR3 in DNA: TGCGCCAGCAGCCAAGTCCGGACTAGCGGCCACGAGCAGTACTTC.

The chain combines TRBV6-4 with TRBJ2-5, with a weak D call TRBD2 (6 bases). The germline V gene encodes CDR1 MRHNA and CDR2 SNTAGT. The germline V and J ends were trimmed by 6 bases and 5 bases, with 13 bases remaining between them. CDR3 length equals 13 residues. The CDR3, as DNA: TGTGCCAGCAGCCGGGACTCGAGCGAGACCCAGTACTTC. This codes for CASSRDSSETQYF.

This clone occurred once. The chain has TRBV3-1 (or the pseudogene TRBV3-2) and TRBJ1-2; 10 bases align to TRBD1. Germline loops: CDR1 LGHDT, CDR2 YNNKEL (reference sequence). The CDR3 loop spans 13 amino acids. With V trimmed by 6 bases and J by 6 bases, 4 bases remained unmatched. CDR3 DNA sequence: TGTGCCAGCAGTACGGGACAGGGGAATGGCTACACCTTC. Amino acids: CASSTGQGNGYTF.

The chain carries TRBV7-9 and TRBJ2-1; D gene ambiguous. The germline V and J ends were trimmed by 7 bases and 5 bases, with 21 bases remaining between them. The CDR3 has 16 residues. Germline CDR1 reads SEHNR; CDR2 reads FQNEAQ (reference sequence). The CDR3 protein is CASTPPKARSHNEQFF. The CDR3 region has the DNA TGTGCCAGCACCCCCCCAAAGGCTCGGAGCCACAATGAGCAGTTCTTC.

The chain has TRBV11-2 and TRBJ1-6; D is possibly TRBD1 (6 bases). The CDR3 totals 14 residues. V was shortened by 5 bases and J by 5 bases, with 10 bases between the two germline ends. Germline V gives CDR1 SGHAT, CDR2 FQNNGV. CDR3 DNA sequence: TGTGCCAGCAGCGCCGACAGGAATAATTCACCCCTCCACTTT. Its protein is CASSADRNNSPLHF.

The chain has TRBV19 and TRBJ2-5; D possibly corresponds to TRBD1 (6 bases). CDR3 length: 13 residues. In germline, CDR1 is LNHDA, CDR2 SQIVND (reference sequence). V lost 7 bases, J lost 5 bases, and 14 bases lay in between. CDR3 sequence reads: CASTQGRSETQYF. The CDR3, as DNA: TGTGCCAGTACCCAGGGGCGTAGTGAGACCCAGTACTTC.

J is TRBJ2-7 and V is TRBV3-1 (or the pseudogene TRBV3-2); no firm D call. Germline CDR1 reads LGHDT; CDR2 reads YNNKEL (reference sequence). V was shortened by 5 bases and J by 0 bases, with 5 bases between the two germline ends. The CDR3 sequence is 12 residues long. This chain's CDR3 is CASSFSSYEQYF. In DNA form, the CDR3 reads TGTGCCAGCAGCTTTAGCTCCTACGAGCAGTACTTC.

This clone was observed a few times. CDR3 sequence (DNA): TGTGCCAGCAGTGACACGGGATTCTTGAGCTCCTATAATTCACCCCTCCACTTT. Its translation is CASSDTGFLSSYNSPLHF. The chain recombines TRBV6-1 with TRBJ1-6, with D uncertain. This CDR3 has 18 amino acids. V was trimmed by 3 bases and J by 0 bases, leaving 15 bases between them. Looked up from germline, CDR1 is MNHNS and CDR2 is SASEGT.